This entry lists 3 T cell receptor beta chains sequenced from one sample in a study of cytomegalovirus exposure and HLA in healthy donors. Amplification used 60 Vbeta primers and 13 Jbeta primers. Assay: immunoSEQ multiplex PCR; the TCRdb copy retains only in-frame clones and omits some. The sample includes some 50,000 clones, less than 75% of them seen just once. Sequencing was performed on PBMCs. These receptors were obtained from a woman aged 45-65 years in good health and CMV-seropositive.

This clone was seen a handful of times. This chain joins TRBV7-2 and TRBJ2-3, with D perhaps matching TRBD2 (5 bases). Germline V gene sequence: CDR1 SGHTA, CDR2 FQGNSA. The CDR3 has 15 amino acids. Trimming removed 0 bases from V and 3 bases from J, with 10 bases in between. In DNA, the CDR3 is TGTGCCAGCAGCTTAGCGGGGAGCGCGACAGATACGCAGTATTTT. Protein sequence: CASSLAGSATDTQYF. The full variable domain, its missing parts supplied by reference TRBV7-2 and TRBJ2-3, is GAGVSQSPSNKVTEKGKDVELRCDPISGHTALYWYRQSLGQGLEFLIYFQGNSAPDKSGLPSDRFSAERTGGSVSTLTIQRTQQEDSAVYLCASSLAGSATDTQYFGPGTRLTVL.

V and J are TRBV27 and TRBJ1-4, with D uncertain. CDR3 length: 15 amino acids. Germline V CDR1 and CDR2: MNHEY, SMNVEV (reference sequence). The V end was cut by 6 bases, the J end by 0 bases, with 11 bases between. The CDR3 sequence: CASRLTRATNEKLFF. The CDR3 bases are TGTGCCAGCAGACTTACTAGAGCAACTAATGAAAAACTGTTTTTT.

The gene calls are TRBV4-3 and TRBJ2-7; TRBD1 might be the D (6 bases). Per germline, CDR1 LGHNA and CDR2 YSLEER. There are 15 residues in the CDR3. V shed 4 bases and J shed 0 bases, with 13 bases lying between them. CDR3 DNA sequence: TGCGCCAGCAGCCCCTGGGCGGACAGCTCCTACGAGCAGTACTTC. Encoded protein: CASSPWADSSYEQYF.